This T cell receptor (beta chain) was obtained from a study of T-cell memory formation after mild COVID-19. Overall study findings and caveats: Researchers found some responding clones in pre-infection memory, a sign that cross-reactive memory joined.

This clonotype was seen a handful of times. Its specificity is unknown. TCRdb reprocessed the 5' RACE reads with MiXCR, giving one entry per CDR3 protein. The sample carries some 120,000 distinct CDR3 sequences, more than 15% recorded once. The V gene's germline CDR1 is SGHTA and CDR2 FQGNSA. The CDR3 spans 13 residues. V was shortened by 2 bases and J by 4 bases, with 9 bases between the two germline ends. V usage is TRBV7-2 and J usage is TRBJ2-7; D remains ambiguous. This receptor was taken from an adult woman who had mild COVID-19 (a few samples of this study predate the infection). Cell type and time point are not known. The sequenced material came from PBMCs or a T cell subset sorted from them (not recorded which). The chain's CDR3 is CASSLFTVYEQYF. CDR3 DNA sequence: TGTGCCAGCAGCTTATTTACAGTTTACGAGCAGTACTTC.